These 19 T cell receptor beta chains share one sample of origin, sequenced in a study of blood T cell repertoires in COVID-19. Produced via immunoSEQ multiplex PCR; TCRdb's table is partial and in-frame only. The data show 110,000 or so clones, with around 83% seen just once and roughly 4% held by the top ten. Sequencing was done on a sample of peripheral blood. All receptors derive from a woman aged 70-85 years with acute or convalescent COVID-19.

The chain combines TRBV24-1 with TRBJ2-2, with D tentatively TRBD1 (6 bases). Germline CDR1 is KGHDR and CDR2 is SFDVKD. The CDR3 loop spans 17 amino acids. Trimming stripped 5 bases from V and 4 bases from J, with 19 bases between. CDR3 amino acids: CATSASNRAPFTGELFF. CDR3 sequence (DNA): TGTGCCACCAGTGCGTCGAACAGGGCCCCATTCACCGGGGAGCTGTTTTTT.

The CDR3 sequence is CASSNRDRYGYTF. The CDR3 DNA follows: TGTGCCAGTAGTAACCGGGACAGATATGGCTACACCTTC. J is TRBJ1-2 and V is TRBV19, with TRBD1 matching over 7 bases. The CDR3 totals 13 residues. V gave up 4 bases and J gave up 5 bases; unmatched junction bases: 4. Germline V gene data show CDR1 as LNHDA and CDR2 as SQIVND (reference sequence). Filled out from reference TRBV19 and TRBJ1-2, the complete variable domain reads DGGITQSPKYLFRKEGQNVTLSCEQNLNHDAMYWYRQDPGQGLRLIYYSQIVNDFQKGDIAEGYSVSREKKESFPLTVTSAQKNPTAFYLCASSNRDRYGYTFGSGTRLTVV.

The chain is built from TRBV2 and TRBJ1-1; tentative D call: TRBD1 (5 bases). Germline loops: CDR1 SNHLY, CDR2 FYNNEI. The germline V and J ends were trimmed by 4 bases and 4 bases, with 16 bases remaining between them. The CDR3 is made up of 15 amino acids. The CDR3 loop reads CASSGGRGSGTEAFF. In nucleotides, the CDR3 is TGTGCCAGCAGTGGGGGGAGGGGATCCGGCACTGAAGCTTTCTTT.

This clone was picked up one time. The rearrangement joins TRBV18 to TRBJ2-7; no clear D. CDR1 and CDR2 (germline): KGHSH, LQKENI. V was pared by 6 bases and J by 5 bases, with 20 bases between. This CDR3 region has 15 residues. The CDR3 here is CASSRGRNPEDEQYV. The CDR3 bases are TGTGCCAGCTCGCGCGGCCGGAACCCCGAGGACGAGCAGTACGTC.

V and J are TRBV20-1 and TRBJ1-6; D is perhaps TRBD1 (5 bases). Trimming stripped 3 bases from V and 0 bases from J, with 18 bases between. The germline gives CDR1 DFQATT, CDR2 SNEGSKA (reference sequence). The length of the CDR3 is 18 residues. This CDR3 reads CSASTTPTGSSYNSPLHF. The CDR3 DNA reads TGCAGTGCTAGTACCACCCCCACAGGAAGCTCCTATAATTCACCCCTCCACTTT.

The chain combines TRBV19 with TRBJ2-7; 7 positions agree with TRBD1. CDR3 length: 13 amino acids. CDR1 and CDR2 from the germline V gene are LNHDA and SQIVND (reference sequence). J lost 12 bases, V lost 5 bases, and 13 bases had no gene match. The CDR3 DNA is TGTGCCAGTAGTCTCTCTGGGCGGACAGGTTCGTACTTC. It yields the protein CASSLSGRTGSYF.

The chain carries TRBV6-1 and TRBJ2-5, with TRBD2 identical over 7 bases. With V trimmed by 3 bases and J by 2 bases, 9 bases remained unmatched. The CDR3 is made up of 16 amino acids. Germline V gene data show CDR1 as MNHNS and CDR2 as SASEGT. The CDR3 spells CASSDSGGSWQETQYF. The CDR3 nucleotides are TGTGCCAGCAGTGATAGTGGCGGGAGTTGGCAAGAGACCCAGTACTTC.

This chain joins TRBV7-2 and TRBJ1-2; no firm D call. Germline loops: CDR1 SGHTA, CDR2 FQGNSA. CDR3 length equals 15 residues. The V end was cut by 4 bases, the J end by 0 bases, with 12 bases between. CDR3 in amino acids: CASSSLAGTNYGYTF. CDR3 in DNA: TGTGCCAGCAGCTCCCTGGCCGGGACTAACTATGGCTACACCTTC.

The gene calls are TRBV6-5 and TRBJ1-2; the match to TRBD1 covers 7 bases. The CDR3 has 15 amino acids. Germline lookup yields CDR1 MNHEY and CDR2 SVGAGI. Germline trimming cut 4 bases from V and 2 bases from J; bases unmatched to any gene: 7. In DNA, the CDR3 is TGTGCCAGCAGTTTCCAAGGGACAGTAAACTATGGCTACACCTTC. Its translation: CASSFQGTVNYGYTF.

The V call is TRBV3-1 (or the pseudogene TRBV3-2), the J call TRBJ2-4, with D possibly matching TRBD2 (6 bases). The CDR3 spans 20 residues. Trimming cost V 1 base and J 0 bases, with 22 bases left between them. Germline loops: CDR1 LGHDT, CDR2 YNNKEL (reference sequence). The CDR3 region is CASSQAYGTSHIVAKNIQYF. The CDR3 nucleotides read TGTGCCAGCAGCCAAGCCTACGGGACTTCCCATATCGTAGCCAAAAACATTCAGTACTTC.

This clone was counted between two and nine times. The chain carries TRBV2 and TRBJ1-2; the D gene is possibly TRBD1 (6 bases). The CDR3 covers 18 residues. The germline V gene has CDR1 SNHLY and CDR2 FYNNEI. Between the trimmed V and J ends, which lost 2 bases and 3 bases, there was a span of 22 bases. CDR3 in amino acids: CASSETGRGERSDYGYTF. The CDR3 nucleotides read TGTGCCAGCAGTGAAACGGGCAGGGGAGAGCGTTCGGACTATGGCTACACCTTC. The full variable domain, rest sourced from reference TRBV2 and TRBJ1-2, is EPEVTQTPSHQVTQMGQEVILRCVPISNHLYFYWYRQILGQKVEFLVSFYNNEISEKSEIFDDQFSVERPDGSNFTLKIRSTKLEDSAMYFCASSETGRGERSDYGYTFGSGTRLTVV.

The chain has TRBV10-3 and TRBJ2-3; D remains unclear. The CDR3 runs to 15 residues. CDR1 ENHRY and CDR2 SYGVKD come from the germline V gene. Deletions cut 0 bases from V and 0 bases from J, with 7 bases between. DNA of the CDR3: TGTGCCATCAGTGAGTCGTATATTAGCACAGATACGCAGTATTTT. This gives the protein CAISESYISTDTQYF.

This chain uses TRBV7-3 with TRBJ2-2, with a weak D call TRBD1 (5 bases). CDR1 is SGHTA, CDR2 FQGTGA, per germline. The CDR3 covers 15 residues. The ends were cut back, 6 bases at V and 3 bases at J, with 14 bases in the middle. CDR3 nucleotide sequence: TGTGCCAGCAGTCGACAGCCGATGGACACCGGGGAGCTGTTTTTT. Translation: CASSRQPMDTGELFF.

The chain joins TRBV5-1 to TRBJ1-1; 12 positions match TRBD1. The germline V gene encodes CDR1 SGHRS and CDR2 YFSETQ. The junction had 12 bases not matched to a gene; V was cut back by 4 bases and J by 8 bases. CDR3 length equals 16 residues. The DNA for the CDR3 is TGCGCCAGCAGCGAAACCCCGGGACAGGGGGCTTTCGAAGCTTTCTTT. Encoded protein: CASSETPGQGAFEAFF.

This chain joins TRBV5-4 and TRBJ2-3, with D possibly TRBD2 on 6 matching bases. With 3 bases removed from V and 5 bases from J, the gap between germline ends came to 19 bases. The CDR3 is 16 residues long. The germline gives CDR1 SGHNT, CDR2 YYREEE (reference sequence). This chain's CDR3 is CASSSPGSMSLDTQYF. CDR3 coding DNA: TGTGCCAGCAGCTCCCCCGGGAGCATGAGTTTAGATACGCAGTATTTT.

V and J are TRBV20-1 and TRBJ1-2; the D is unclear. Between the trimmed V and J ends, which lost 6 bases and 3 bases, there was a span of 8 bases. The CDR3 runs 11 residues. Germline V gives CDR1 DFQATT, CDR2 SNEGSKA (reference sequence). The CDR3 reads CSAPRDYGYTF. DNA of the CDR3: TGCAGTGCGCCGAGGGACTATGGCTACACCTTC.

This sequence joins TRBV7-8 and TRBJ1-3; D not certain. V lost 4 bases, J lost 0 bases, and 10 bases lay in between. The germline V gene has CDR1 SGHVS and CDR2 FQNEAQ. This CDR3 spans 15 amino acids. In DNA form, the CDR3 reads TGTGCCAGCAGCTCCCCAGGCGTCTCTGGAAACACCATATATTTT. This gives the protein CASSSPGVSGNTIYF.

This chain joins TRBV7-2 and TRBJ2-2; D not resolved. The CDR3 loop spans 12 amino acids. V lost 1 base and J lost 10, with 7 bases in between. From germline, CDR1 is SGHTA and CDR2 FQGNSA. The CDR3 here is CASSLGLAELFF. The CDR3 bases are TGTGCCAGCAGCTTAGGTTTGGCGGAGCTGTTTTTT.

The chain uses TRBV12-3 or TRBV12-4 and TRBJ2-5; no definite D call. V was clipped by 5 bases and J by 2 bases, with 6 bases between them. The CDR3 covers 12 residues. The CDR3 loop reads CASSMEQETQYF. CDR3 in DNA: TGTGCCAGCAGTATGGAGCAAGAGACCCAGTACTTC.